Below are 15 T cell receptor beta chains sequenced from a single sample in a study of Ad26.COV2.S vaccination and SARS-CoV-2 variants. Documented treatment: roughly 19 received Ad26.COV2.S at low or high dose, single or two shots; about 5 received placebo; per-sample allocation not given. The samples were gathered on day 63 after the first injection of vaccine or placebo. Measured with immunoSEQ multiplex PCR; TCRdb has only the in-frame clones, and not every one. Among some 320,000 clones, 85% to 90% were seen once, and the ten largest hold 1.5% to 2.5%. The input for sequencing was peripheral blood, taken in a trial of Ad26.COV2.S vaccine versus placebo. Receptors were obtained from a person between 18 and 60 years old who received the Ad26.COV2.S COVID-19 vaccine or a placebo.

In DNA form, the CDR3 reads TGTGCCAGCAGTTACCCCGCCAGGGGGAGGACTGAAGCTTTCTTT. Its protein product is CASSYPARGRTEAFF. The rearrangement uses TRBV6-5 and TRBJ1-1; 7 bases fit TRBD1. Per the germline V gene, CDR1 is MNHEY and CDR2 is SVGAGI. The CDR3 runs to 15 residues. V was pared by 2 bases and J by 5 bases, with 8 bases of the junction left unmatched.

The rearrangement uses TRBV5-1 and TRBJ1-2, with D perhaps matching TRBD1 (6 bases). The V gene lost 6 bases and the J gene lost 3 bases, with 15 bases spanning the gap. Germline CDR1 and CDR2: SGHRS and YFSETQ. The CDR3 has 14 amino acids. In DNA form, the CDR3 reads TGCGCCAGCACCCCGGGCGGGGGCGACTATGGCTACACCTTC. Residues: CASTPGGGDYGYTF.

CDR3 bases: TGCGCCAGCAGCTTGGGGGGCAGGCCCACAGATACGCAGTATTTT. This encodes CASSLGGRPTDTQYF. The V call is TRBV5-1, the J call TRBJ2-3, with a tentative D call TRBD1 (5 bases). The germline V gene has CDR1 SGHRS and CDR2 YFSETQ. CDR3 length: 15 residues. Trimming took off 0 bases at V and 2 bases at J, with 10 bases between the two ends.

The chain couples TRBV18 to TRBJ2-5; D is unclear. CDR1 is KGHSH and CDR2 is LQKENI in the germline V gene. V lost 8 bases to trimming and J lost 4 bases, with 11 bases between them. This CDR3 has 12 amino acids. CDR3 region: CASRAVGETQYF. The CDR3 DNA reads as TGTGCCAGCCGTGCGGTAGGAGAGACCCAGTACTTC.

This chain uses TRBV5-6 with TRBJ1-1; D might be TRBD1 (6 bases). CDR1 SGHDT and CDR2 YYEEEE come from the germline V gene. Deletions cut 1 base from V and 6 bases from J, with 19 bases between. The CDR3 sequence is 16 residues long. CDR3 in amino acids: CASSLWGAGSEAEAFF. The CDR3 bases are TGTGCCAGCAGCTTGTGGGGGGCCGGGTCGGAAGCTGAAGCTTTCTTT.

The chain couples TRBV3-1 (or the pseudogene TRBV3-2) to TRBJ1-3; unclear D gene. Trimming stripped 0 bases from V and 0 bases from J, with 6 bases between. Per the germline V gene, CDR1 is LGHDT and CDR2 is YNNKEL (reference sequence). There are 15 residues in the CDR3. Here the CDR3 DNA reads TGTGCCAGCAGCCAAGATTGGGGCTCTGGAAACACCATATATTTT. Translating it yields CASSQDWGSGNTIYF.

The chain is built from TRBV3-1 (or the pseudogene TRBV3-2) and TRBJ2-5, with 10 bases matching TRBD2. This CDR3 spans 16 amino acids. Germline assignment: CDR1 LGHDT and CDR2 YNNKEL (reference sequence). The V gene end was trimmed by 0 bases and the J gene end by 5 bases; junction bases not matched to a gene: 6. CDR3 protein: CASSQDASGGIETQYF. DNA of the CDR3: TGTGCCAGCAGCCAAGATGCTAGCGGGGGAATTGAGACCCAGTACTTC.

The chain carries TRBV6-8 and TRBJ1-2, with D uncertain. The CDR3 is 12 residues long. Trimming cost V 5 bases and J 8 bases, with 12 bases left between them. Per the germline V gene, CDR1 is MNHGY and CDR2 is SAAAGT. The CDR3 region is CASSENALGYTF. Written as DNA, the CDR3 is TGTGCCAGCAGTGAAAACGCTTTAGGCTACACCTTC.

The CDR3 loop is CASSYGGTYEQYF. The CDR3 DNA sequence: TGTGCCAGCAGTTACGGGGGGACCTACGAGCAGTACTTC. The J gene is TRBJ2-7, the V gene TRBV6-6, with D possibly being TRBD2 (6 bases). The CDR3 extends over 13 amino acids. Trimming cost V 2 bases and J 2 bases, with 7 bases left between them. Germline CDR1 is MNHNY and CDR2 is SVGAGI (reference sequence).

This clone was recorded a few times. The V gene is TRBV6-5, the J gene TRBJ2-2, with D perhaps matching TRBD1 or TRBD2 (5 bases each). The CDR3 has 15 residues. CDR1 MNHEY and CDR2 SVGAGI come from the germline V gene. Trimming pared 1 base from V and 5 bases from J, leaving 11 bases between. Here the CDR3 reads CASSYWQGETGELFF. CDR3 DNA: TGTGCCAGCAGTTACTGGCAGGGAGAGACCGGGGAGCTGTTTTTT.

This clone was seen only a few times. J is TRBJ2-7 and V is TRBV7-8, with 11 bases that match TRBD1. Germline V gene sequence: CDR1 SGHVS, CDR2 FQNEAQ. Trimming cost V 5 bases and J 2 bases; bases outside gene matches: 5. CDR3 length: 15 amino acids. CDR3 region: CASSPRTGGAYEQYF. The CDR3 DNA sequence: TGTGCCAGCAGCCCGCGGACAGGGGGCGCCTACGAGCAGTACTTC.

The CDR3 bases are TGTGCCAGCGAGGGGGGATTGAACACTGAAGCTTTCTTT. Protein product: CASEGGLNTEAFF. The genes are TRBV6-5 and TRBJ1-1; D might be TRBD1 (6 bases). The CDR3 is 13 residues long. The V gene lost 8 bases and the J gene lost 0 bases, with 10 bases spanning the gap. Germline loops: CDR1 MNHEY, CDR2 SVGAGI.

J is TRBJ2-2 and V is TRBV5-4, with TRBD1 matching 9 bases. V gave up 2 bases and J gave up 5 bases; unmatched junction bases: 4. This CDR3 contains 15 residues. Germline V gene sequence: CDR1 SGHNT, CDR2 YYREEE (reference sequence). The CDR3 loop is CASSLRDRDTGELFF. In DNA form, the CDR3 reads TGTGCCAGCAGCTTACGGGACAGGGATACCGGGGAGCTGTTTTTT.

The genes are TRBV18 and TRBJ1-2, with D possibly being TRBD1 (5 bases). This CDR3 region has 14 residues. The V and J ends lost 3 bases and 4 bases respectively, with 12 bases between them. Germline V lookup: CDR1 KGHSH, CDR2 LQKENI. CDR3 coding DNA: TGTGCCAGCTCACCGACAGTCTGGATCTATGGCTACACCTTC. Encoded protein: CASSPTVWIYGYTF. The full variable domain, rest sourced from reference TRBV18 and TRBJ1-2, is NAGVMQNPRHLVRRRGQEARLRCSPMKGHSHVYWYRQLPEEGLKFMVYLQKENIIDESGMPKERFSAEFPKEGPSILRIQQVVRGDSAAYFCASSPTVWIYGYTFGSGTRLTVV.

This chain joins TRBV9 and TRBJ2-3, with 13 bases that match TRBD2. The CDR3 loop spans 18 amino acids. The ends lost 3 bases at V and 5 bases at J; junction bases unmatched: 12. Germline lookup yields CDR1 SGDLS and CDR2 YYNGEE. CDR3 nucleotide sequence: TGTGCCAGCAGCGCGCAGTTACTAGCGGGGGGGTCCGTAGATACGCAGTATTTT. Its translation is CASSAQLLAGGSVDTQYF.